This T cell receptor beta chain originates from a study of cytomegalovirus exposure and HLA in healthy donors. Notes on the study in general: Sequences of the TCR beta chain were said to predict the HLA-A and HLA-B alleles of most subjects accurately.

About this clone itself: Its target is unknown.

The length of the CDR3 is 15 residues. Between the trimmed V and J ends, which lost 8 bases and 1 base, there was a span of 17 bases. The germline V gene encodes CDR1 SGHTA and CDR2 FQGTGA. PCR employed 60 Vbeta and 13 Jbeta primers. Here immunoSEQ multiplex PCR was the method, and the copy in TCRdb shows in-frame clones only, minus some. This sample lists more than 40,000 clones; its ten largest clones have around a sixth. The J gene is TRBJ1-1, the V gene TRBV7-3; the D is unclear. The sample taken for sequencing was PBMCs. This sequence originates from a male donor in good health and CMV-seronegative. CDR3 in DNA: TGTGCCAGCGGCCAGGAGGCATTGCCGAACACTGAAGCTTTCTTT. This encodes CASGQEALPNTEAFF.